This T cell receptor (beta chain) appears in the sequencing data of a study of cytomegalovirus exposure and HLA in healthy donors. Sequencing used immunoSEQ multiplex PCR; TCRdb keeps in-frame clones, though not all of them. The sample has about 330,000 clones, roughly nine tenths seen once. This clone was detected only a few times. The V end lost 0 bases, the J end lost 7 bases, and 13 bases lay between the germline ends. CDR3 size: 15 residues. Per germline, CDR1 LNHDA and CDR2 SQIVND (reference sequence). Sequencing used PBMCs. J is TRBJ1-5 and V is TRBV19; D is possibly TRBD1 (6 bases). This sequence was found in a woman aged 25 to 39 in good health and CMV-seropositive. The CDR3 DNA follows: TGTGCCAGTAGTATAGATCAGAGGGGGTTACAGCCCCAGCATTTT. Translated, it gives CASSIDQRGLQPQHF.